The table lists the clone carrying this T cell receptor beta chain with a few counts. No antigen is known for it. This record belongs to a study of Ad26.COV2.S vaccination and SARS-CoV-2 variants. Findings and limits, study-wide: Possibly, TCR breadth and depth analyses underestimated total T cell responses. It was found that vaccine and placebo recipients had similar non-spike TCR breadth. Spike-specific TCR breadth was greater in vaccine than placebo recipients.

In germline, CDR1 is SQVTM, CDR2 ANQGSEA. The V and J ends lost 4 bases and 0 bases respectively, with 9 bases between them. CDR3 length equals 13 residues. TCRdb's table, derived via immunoSEQ multiplex PCR, lists solely in-frame clones and lacks some. Of tens of thousands of clones listed, more than 70% were seen once; the top ten hold around a sixth. This sequence originates from a human donor who had recovered from COVID-19. V usage is TRBV29-1 and J usage is TRBJ1-2, with D unclear. The specimen was peripheral blood, collected after recovery from COVID-19. The CDR3 here is CSVGARSNYGYTF. The CDR3 coding sequence is TGCAGCGTTGGGGCACGATCTAACTATGGCTACACCTTC.